Listed below are T cell receptor beta chains from one sample, sequenced in a study of metastatic and nonmetastatic thyroid tumors. TCRdb re-clonotyped the PCR reads through MiXCR. The sample yields roughly 71,000 clones, roughly 18% seen once. Specimen: blood. The receptor source for this set is a female donor with papillary thyroid cancer or a benign thyroid nodule (not recorded which). Some clones in this sample may be carry-over from other donors' samples. Each CDR3 is given with its conserved first and last residue. Each record gives: V gene, clone size, CDR3 length, D gene, J gene, CDR3 protein, CDR3 DNA. D genes are given only for firm matches. A clone size is listed for some rows: how often the clone was seen (once, few, many), or a class if it is expanded.

TRBV10-3	many	15	-	TRBJ1-4	CAISDSAATNEKLFF	TGTGCCATCAGTGACAGTGCAGCAACTAATGAAAAACTGTTTTTT
TRBV20-1	-	12	-	TRBJ2-1	CSARRIINEQFF	TGCAGTGCTAGACGGATTATCAATGAGCAGTTCTTC
TRBV2	few	13	TRBD1	TRBJ1-2	CASRIGQEGGYTF	TGTGCCAGCAGGATCGGACAGGAGGGAGGCTACACCTTC
TRBV28	many	13	-	TRBJ1-5	CASSFDVNQPQHF	TGTGCCAGCAGTTTCGATGTGAATCAGCCCCAGCATTTT
TRBV24-1	many	16	-	TRBJ2-1	CATSETGQAGTNEQFF	TGTGCCACCAGTGAAACGGGACAAGCGGGAACGAATGAGCAGTTCTTC
TRBV28	many	11	-	TRBJ2-5	CASSPRQTQYF	TGTGCCAGCAGTCCCAGGCAGACCCAGTACTTC
TRBV19	many	18	-	TRBJ1-1	CASSGFRTGGFRSTEAFF	TGTGCCAGTAGCGGATTCCGGACCGGAGGATTTAGGTCCACTGAAGCTTTCTTT
TRBV6-1	-	15	-	TRBJ2-6	CASSEEVTGANVLTF	TGTGCCAGCAGTGAAGAGGTAACCGGGGCCAACGTCCTGACTTTC
TRBV11-3	many	18	-	TRBJ2-3	CASSATPMDRANTDTQYF	TGTGCCAGCAGCGCCACCCCGATGGACCGAGCCAACACAGATACGCAGTATTTT
TRBV4-1	-	16	TRBD1	TRBJ2-7	CASSQGWTGKSDEQYF	TGCGCCAGCAGCCAAGGGTGGACAGGGAAGTCGGACGAGCAGTACTTC
TRBV20-1	many	13	-	TRBJ1-2	CSAREQGNYGYTF	TGCAGTGCTAGAGAACAGGGAAACTATGGCTACACCTTC
TRBV3-1	many	19	-	TRBJ2-5	CASSQRGGGGSIRGETQYF	TGTGCCAGCAGCCAAAGAGGAGGGGGCGGTAGCATCCGGGGGGAGACCCAGTACTTC
TRBV2	many	13	TRBD1	TRBJ2-7	CARRGTGDYEQYF	TGTGCCAGGAGAGGGACAGGGGACTACGAGCAGTACTTC
TRBV3-1	many	16	TRBD2	TRBJ2-7	CASSHPRTSGSYEQYF	TGTGCCAGCAGCCACCCCCGGACTAGCGGGTCCTACGAGCAGTACTTC
TRBV12-3/TRBV12-4	-	12	-	TRBJ2-7	CASSLVNYEQYF	TGTGCCAGCAGTTTAGTGAATTACGAGCAGTACTTC
TRBV7-9	many	14	-	TRBJ2-5	CASTLRGLLETQYF	TGTGCCAGCACCTTACGGGGCTTATTAGAGACCCAGTACTTC
TRBV6-1	many	13	-	TRBJ1-3	CASSEVAGNTIYF	TGTGCCAGCAGTGAAGTGGCAGGAAACACCATATATTTT
TRBV29-1	many	14	-	TRBJ1-4	CSVEWGEGTEKLFF	TGCAGCGTTGAATGGGGGGAGGGAACCGAAAAACTGTTTTTT
TRBV28	many	13	TRBD1	TRBJ2-3	CASNQGDADTQYF	TGTGCCAGCAATCAGGGGGACGCGGATACGCAGTATTTT
TRBV27	many	12	-	TRBJ2-7	CASSLGGGEQYF	TGTGCCAGCAGTTTAGGAGGGGGGGAGCAGTACTTC
TRBV4-1	many	17	-	TRBJ2-7	CASSQRELGTPAYEQYF	TGCGCCAGCAGCCAAAGGGAACTCGGGACTCCAGCCTACGAGCAGTACTTC
TRBV3-1	many	13	TRBD1	TRBJ2-2	CASSLTGAGELFF	TGTGCCAGCAGCCTGACAGGGGCCGGGGAGCTGTTTTTT
TRBV6-5	many	15	-	TRBJ2-7	CASSYPRGHHYEQYF	TGTGCCAGCAGTTACCCCCGGGGTCATCACTACGAGCAGTACTTC
TRBV28	many	14	TRBD1	TRBJ1-2	CASTLDRTGYGYTF	TGTGCCAGCACCCTAGACAGGACAGGCTATGGCTACACCTTC
TRBV12-3/TRBV12-4	-	11	-	TRBJ2-2	CANSLAGELFF	TGTGCCAACAGTTTAGCCGGGGAGCTTTTTTTT
TRBV29-1	few	15	TRBD1	TRBJ1-2	CSVDGEGQGTYGYTF	TGCAGCGTTGATGGGGAGGGACAGGGGACCTATGGCTACACCTTC
TRBV25-1	many	15	-	TRBJ1-1	CASSEWDDSTRGAFF	TGTGCCAGCAGTGAATGGGACGACAGCACCCGTGGGGCTTTCTTT
TRBV5-1	-	15	-	TRBJ1-2	CASSPDSQGLYGYTF	TGCGCCAGCAGCCCGGACAGCCAGGGGCTCTATGGCTACACCTTC
TRBV7-6	-	16	-	TRBJ2-7	CASSRPQGAGSYEQYF	TGTGCCAGCAGCAGACCTCAGGGAGCGGGCTCCTACGAGCAGTACTTC
TRBV19	many	15	-	TRBJ2-5	CASNPGGLPQETQYF	TGTGCCAGTAATCCCGGGGGACTCCCACAAGAGACCCAGTACTTC
TRBV6-1	few	13	-	TRBJ1-5	CASSVATGLPQHF	TGTGCCAGCAGTGTCGCAACTGGCCTGCCCCAGCATTTT
TRBV27	many	15	-	TRBJ1-1	CASSLAGRGYTEAFF	TGTGCCAGCAGTCTAGCGGGTCGGGGGTATACTGAAGCTTTCTTT
TRBV7-8	many	12	-	TRBJ2-5	CASSSGWETQYF	TGTGCCAGCAGTTCGGGGTGGGAGACCCAGTACTTC
TRBV28	many	14	-	TRBJ1-5	CASSLADTGQPQHF	TGTGCCAGCAGTTTGGCTGACACCGGTCAGCCCCAGCATTTT
TRBV2	few	10	-	TRBJ2-2	CVIASVELFF	TGTGTCATTGCTAGCGTGGAGCTGTTTTTT
TRBV9	-	14	-	TRBJ2-3	CASSVNYSTDTQYF	TGTGCCAGCAGCGTAAATTACAGCACAGATACTCAGTATTTT
TRBV6-1	few	14	-	TRBJ1-1	CASGWTQTITETFF	TGTGCCAGCGGGTGGACCCAAACGATCACTGAAACTTTCTTT
TRBV9	many	14	-	TRBJ2-3	CASSAGLGLDTQYF	TGTGCCAGCAGTGCGGGACTCGGCTTAGATACGCAGTATTTT
TRBV6-1	many	12	-	TRBJ1-3	CASSGGRDFLWF	TGTGCCAGCAGCGGAGGACGGGACTTCCTTTGGTTT